The 27 T cell receptor beta chains below were found in one sample sequenced in a study of spatial heterogeneity in lung cancer. Regarding the study as a whole: Tumoral mutation counts were tracked by counts of expanded intratumoral alpha and beta TCRs.

Antigens for these TCRs are unknown. TCRdb recomputed calls from the 5' RACE reads with MiXCR, one row per CDR3 protein. The data hold about 1,600 distinct CDR3 sequences, with over 20% observed a single time. The time point denotes: sample taken at primary tumor resection. Here the sequenced sample was lung tumor tissue, taken at surgery. The receptors were gathered from a male donor with early-stage non-small cell lung cancer.

By share, this clonotype ranks as medium-sized (0.01 to 0.1%). J is TRBJ2-7 and V is TRBV27; D ambiguous. This CDR3 region has 14 residues. Trimming cost V 2 bases and J 0 bases, with 8 bases left between them. Germline CDR1 MNHEY, CDR2 SMNVEV (reference sequence). The CDR3 nucleotides are TGTGCCAGCAGTTTAGGCGGCTACTCCTACGAGCAGTACTTC. Its protein is CASSLGGYSYEQYF.

By share of the sample, this clonotype is medium-sized (0.01 to 0.1%). The V and J genes are TRBV6-5 and TRBJ1-1; D unclear. V lost 4 bases and J lost 5, with 5 bases in between. This CDR3 contains 11 residues. CDR1 is MNHEY and CDR2 is SVGAGI in the germline V gene. Here the CDR3 reads CASSSRTEAFF. CDR3 nucleotide sequence: TGTGCCAGCAGTTCACGGACTGAAGCTTTCTTT.

This clonotype is large (0.1 to 1%) by share. This rearrangement joins TRBV12-3 or TRBV12-4 to TRBJ2-5; no firm D call. V was clipped by 6 bases and J by 2 bases, with 4 bases between them. The CDR3 is 11 residues long. The CDR3 spells CASRGQETQYF. DNA for the CDR3: TGTGCCAGCAGGGGGCAAGAGACCCAGTACTTC.

The chain recombines TRBV5-1 with TRBJ2-3; D perhaps matches TRBD1 (8 bases). Germline CDR1 reads SGHRS; CDR2 reads YFSETQ. The CDR3 sequence is 13 residues long. V gave up 3 bases and J gave up 5 bases, with 10 bases separating them. CDR3 nucleotide sequence: TGCGCCAGCAGCTACAGGGGGGGAGATACGCAGTATTTT. Its protein is CASSYRGGDTQYF.

Judged by abundance, this clonotype is medium-sized. The J gene is TRBJ2-6, the V gene TRBV10-3, with D possibly being TRBD1 (6 bases). The V end lost 5 bases, the J end lost 0 bases, and 17 bases lay between the germline ends. The CDR3 runs 18 residues. Looked up from germline, CDR1 is ENHRY and CDR2 is SYGVKD. CDR3 sequence: CAISNPRGIGSGANVLTF. The CDR3 DNA reads TGTGCCATCAGTAACCCCAGGGGAATCGGCTCTGGGGCCAACGTCCTGACTTTC.

This clonotype was counted between two and nine times. The chain combines TRBV29-1 with TRBJ2-2; D is perhaps TRBD1 (5 bases). CDR3 length equals 13 residues. Germline CDR1 and CDR2: SQVTM and ANQGSEA. The CDR3 sequence: CTAQGSLTGELFF. In nucleotides, the CDR3 is TGCACCGCTCAGGGCAGCCTTACCGGGGAGCTGTTTTTT.

By sample fraction, this clonotype is medium-sized. The chain couples TRBV7-2 to TRBJ2-4; the D gene is possibly TRBD2 (5 bases). The V gene's germline CDR1 is SGHTA and CDR2 FQGNSA. Trimming removed 1 base from V and 16 bases from J, with 14 bases in between. The length of the CDR3 is 12 residues. In DNA form, the CDR3 reads TGTGCCAGCAGCTTAGAGCACGGGATAGGATACTTC. It yields the protein CASSLEHGIGYF.

This clonotype rates as medium-sized. The J gene is TRBJ2-2, the V gene TRBV3-1, with 8 bases aligning to TRBD1. Germline CDR1 is LGHDT and CDR2 is YNNKEL (reference sequence). With 4 bases clipped from V and 7 bases from J, the junction kept 8 bases outside the gene matches. This CDR3 comprises 15 residues. The CDR3 region has the DNA TGTGCCAGCAGCCGAGACAGGGGTACGATCGGGGAGCTGTTTTTT. Translated: CASSRDRGTIGELFF.

The chain joins TRBV28 to TRBJ1-5; 7 nucleotides line up with TRBD1. The V gene's germline CDR1 is MDHEN and CDR2 SYDVKM. V lost 2 bases and J lost 4; bases outside the gene matches: 5. This CDR3 is 15 amino acids long. CDR3 protein: CASSLGVTGNQPQHF. CDR3 nucleotide sequence: TGTGCCAGCAGTTTAGGTGTGACAGGGAATCAGCCCCAGCATTTT.

Within the sample, this clonotype is medium-sized. V is TRBV19 and J is TRBJ2-3; TRBD2 matches 11 bases. Germline V gene lookup returns CDR1 LNHDA and CDR2 SQIVND (reference sequence). This CDR3 spans 15 amino acids. After removal of 5 bases from V and 2 bases from J, the junction contained 3 bases not matched to a gene. The CDR3 DNA reads TGTGCCAGTAGTGGGACTAGCGGCCACACAGATACGCAGTATTTT. It encodes CASSGTSGHTDTQYF.

Judged by abundance, this clonotype is medium-sized. V is TRBV11-2 and J is TRBJ2-2; 8 bases map to TRBD1. CDR1 is SGHAT and CDR2 is FQNNGV in the germline V gene. The V segment lost 3 bases and the J segment 4 bases; nucleotides outside the gene matches: 4. This CDR3 has 15 residues. The CDR3 nucleotides read TGTGCCAGCAGCTTTCAACAGGGGGGCACCGGGGAGCTGTTTTTT. This translates into CASSFQQGGTGELFF.

By proportion, this clonotype is medium-sized. The chain combines TRBV5-1 with TRBJ2-3; 8 bases are shared with TRBD2. This CDR3 has 14 residues. The V segment lost 8 bases and the J segment 3 bases; nucleotides outside the gene matches: 8. The germline gives CDR1 SGHRS, CDR2 YFSETQ. The CDR3 sequence: CASSSPGGTDTQYF. For the CDR3, the DNA is TGCGCCAGTTCCTCTCCGGGGGGGACAGATACGCAGTATTTT.

This clonotype ranks as medium-sized (0.01 to 0.1%). This chain connects TRBV3-1 to TRBJ1-1; a weak D match, TRBD1 (6 bases). Trimming shortened V by 4 bases and J by 0 bases, and 15 bases separated the two germline ends. Germline values: CDR1 LGHDT, CDR2 YNNKEL (reference sequence). This CDR3 contains 16 residues. CDR3: CASSPPGTGLNTEAFF. CDR3 DNA: TGTGCCAGCAGCCCCCCCGGAACAGGGCTGAACACTGAAGCTTTCTTT.

The chain carries TRBV20-1 and TRBJ2-1, with TRBD2 matching over 9 bases. This CDR3 comprises 15 residues. J lost 8 bases, V lost 0 bases, and 8 bases had no gene match. CDR1 DFQATT and CDR2 SNEGSKA come from the germline V gene (reference sequence). In nucleotides, the CDR3 is TGCAGTGCTAGAGATGGGCGGGGGGGCGAGGATGAGCAGTTCTTC. It is translated as CSARDGRGGEDEQFF.

In this sample, this clonotype is large. V is TRBV28 and J is TRBJ2-7; D possibly corresponds to TRBD2 (6 bases). The CDR3 loop spans 12 amino acids. Germline CDR1 and CDR2: MDHEN and SYDVKM. The V and J ends lost 6 bases and 9 bases respectively, with 15 bases between them. The CDR3 reads CASSPGTASQYF. CDR3 DNA sequence: TGTGCCAGCAGCCCGGGGACTGCGTCGCAGTACTTC.

This clonotype rates as medium-sized. V is TRBV5-1 and J is TRBJ2-7; D is ambiguous. Germline loops: CDR1 SGHRS, CDR2 YFSETQ. Trimming cost V 4 bases and J 6 bases, with 14 bases left between them. This CDR3 region has 13 residues. CDR3 sequence: CASSPSTLGEQYF. CDR3 in DNA: TGCGCCAGCAGCCCTTCTACCTTAGGCGAGCAGTACTTC.

This clonotype was picked up a small number of times. The chain uses TRBV3-1 and TRBJ1-1, with D perhaps matching TRBD1 (5 bases). The germline V and J ends were trimmed by 5 bases and 4 bases, with 17 bases remaining between them. This CDR3 has 15 residues. Germline V gives CDR1 LGHDT, CDR2 YNNKEL (reference sequence). CDR3 region: CASSSTPGGGTEAFF. The CDR3 coding sequence is TGTGCCAGCAGCTCAACACCGGGGGGTGGCACTGAAGCTTTCTTT.

This clonotype qualifies as medium-sized. The chain has TRBV20-1 and TRBJ2-1, with D possibly matching TRBD2 (6 bases). The germline V gene has CDR1 DFQATT and CDR2 SNEGSKA (reference sequence). This CDR3 contains 16 residues. Trimming took 0 bases from V and 0 from J, leaving 12 bases between them. Here the CDR3 DNA reads TGCAGTGCTAGAGACCCCCGGGGGAGCTCCTACAATGAGCAGTTCTTC. This gives the protein CSARDPRGSSYNEQFF.

This clonotype is labeled medium-sized. This chain joins TRBV11-2 and TRBJ2-4, with D possibly TRBD1 on 6 matching bases. The V end lost 1 base, the J end lost 0 bases, and 10 bases lay between the germline ends. Looked up from germline, CDR1 is SGHAT and CDR2 is FQNNGV. The CDR3 runs to 16 residues. The CDR3 nucleotides read TGTGCCAGCAGCTTAGGGACAGCCCTAGCCAAAAACATTCAGTACTTC. Encoded protein: CASSLGTALAKNIQYF.

In its sample, this clonotype is medium-sized. V gene TRBV10-3 combines with J gene TRBJ2-5, with TRBD1 matching over 10 bases. With 3 bases clipped from V and 4 bases from J, the junction kept 8 bases outside the gene matches. CDR3 length: 16 residues. Germline assignment: CDR1 ENHRY and CDR2 SYGVKD. The CDR3 DNA reads TGTGCCATCAGTGAACCGGGACAGGGGACGGGAGAGACCCAGTACTTC. Translation: CAISEPGQGTGETQYF.

The V and J genes are TRBV7-6 and TRBJ1-2, with TRBD1 matching over 8 bases. This CDR3 is built from 13 residues. CDR1 is SGHVS and CDR2 is FNYEAQ in the germline V gene. Germline trimming cut 6 bases from V and 4 bases from J; bases unmatched to any gene: 4. The CDR3 DNA reads as TGTGCCAGCAGTCCAGGGGGCTCCTATGGCTACACCTTC. As protein: CASSPGGSYGYTF.

In its sample, this clonotype is medium-sized. The chain employs TRBV6-6 and TRBJ2-1; TRBD2 aligns across 7 bases. In germline, CDR1 is MNHNY, CDR2 SVGAGI (reference sequence). Germline trimming cut 8 bases from V and 6 bases from J; bases unmatched to any gene: 7. CDR3 length: 13 amino acids. In nucleotides, the CDR3 is TGTGCCAGCCTAGCGGATGTCGGCAATGAGCAGTTCTTC. It codes for CASLADVGNEQFF.

In its sample, this clonotype is medium-sized (0.01 to 0.1%). The chain has TRBV6-2 or TRBV6-3 and TRBJ2-1; 10 bases map to TRBD2. The CDR3 covers 16 residues. Germline V CDR1 and CDR2: MNHEY, SVGEGT. Unmatched junction bases numbered 8, after V lost 5 bases and J lost 4 bases. For the CDR3, the DNA is TGTGCCAGCAGTGGGATAGGAGCGGGGGGGTACAATGAGCAGTTCTTC. Translation: CASSGIGAGGYNEQFF.

The chain has TRBV12-3 or TRBV12-4 and TRBJ1-2, with 9 bases aligning to TRBD1. The CDR3 sequence is 15 residues long. Trimming cost V 5 bases and J 8 bases; bases outside gene matches: 12. This CDR3 is CASSPQETGGIGYTF. The CDR3 nucleotides read TGTGCCAGCAGTCCCCAAGAGACAGGGGGTATCGGCTACACCTTC.

This chain links TRBV7-2 with TRBJ2-3; 9 positions agree with TRBD2. The CDR3 has 14 residues. Germline values: CDR1 SGHTA, CDR2 FQGNSA. J gave up 4 bases and V 5 bases, and 4 bases lay outside the gene matches. The CDR3 loop is CASSTRLAADTQYF. The DNA for the CDR3 is TGTGCCAGCAGCACCAGACTAGCGGCAGATACGCAGTATTTT.

This clonotype is labeled as medium-sized. V gene TRBV19 combines with J gene TRBJ1-5; weak D call: TRBD1 (6 bases). The CDR3 spans 17 residues. Germline CDR1 and CDR2: LNHDA and SQIVND (reference sequence). V lost 5 bases and J lost 4, with 21 bases in between. In nucleotides, the CDR3 is TGTGCCAGTAGTCCCAGGGGAAGGGACGGAAAAAATCAGCCCCAGCATTTT. Amino acids: CASSPRGRDGKNQPQHF.

This clonotype was detected a few times. J is TRBJ2-3 and V is TRBV5-1; 9 bases fit TRBD2. The V gene end was trimmed by 4 bases and the J gene end by 4 bases; junction bases not matched to a gene: 10. The length of the CDR3 is 16 residues. CDR1 is SGHRS, CDR2 YFSETQ, per germline. CDR3 DNA sequence: TGCGCCAGCAGCCGCTCCGTAGCGGGGGACTCAGATACGCAGTATTTT. Translating gives CASSRSVAGDSDTQYF.